This entry lists 22 T cell receptor beta chains sequenced from one sample in a study of T cells in Graves' hyperthyroidism and ophthalmopathy (dated by TCRdb to about 2019). The library was generated by multiplex PCR. Data came from an Illumina HiSeq 2000. The TCR beta CDR3 regions were amplified from RNA transcripts. A first-round RT-PCR of the TCR CDR3 used the HTBI primer set with the Qiagen OneStep RT-PCR kit. TCRdb reprocessed the public reads (quality trimming at Q25 with fastp, clone calling with MiXCR) and kept in-frame beta chains. One record per CDR3 amino acid sequence lists the most common genes and DNA. For this sample the table gives approximately 720,000 distinct CDR3 sequences, of which around 20% were detected only once. Roughly a sixth of the sample is held by the ten biggest clonotypes. The sample consisted of blood. The receptors stem from a woman between 45 and 60 years old with Graves' hyperthyroidism that later progressed to Graves' ophthalmopathy.

In this sample, this clonotype turned up many times. The chain uses TRBV11-3 and TRBJ2-5; D is unclear. The CDR3 spans 13 residues. CDR1 is SGHNT and CDR2 is YENEEA in the germline V gene. V lost 0 bases and J lost 3, with 5 bases in between. CDR3 sequence (DNA): TGTGCCAGCAGCTTAGACCCAGAAGAGACCCAGTACTTC. It is translated as CASSLDPEETQYF.

This clonotype was counted ten times or more. The chain links TRBV2 to TRBJ1-1; tentatively, D is TRBD1 (5 bases). The V and J ends lost 5 bases and 11 bases respectively, with 21 bases between them. This CDR3 is 14 amino acids long. Germline CDR1 is SNHLY and CDR2 is FYNNEI. The CDR3 bases are TGTGCCAGCAGTTCCAGGGACGGGAGAACAAGGGCTTTCTTT. Its translation is CASSSRDGRTRAFF.

At least ten counts were recorded for this clonotype. The CDR3 reads CASSVSGTGDEKLFF. The CDR3, as DNA: TGTGCCAGCAGCGTATCCGGGACAGGGGATGAAAAACTGTTTTTT. The chain has TRBV9 and TRBJ1-4; 10 bases map to TRBD1. Looked up from germline, CDR1 is SGDLS and CDR2 is YYNGEE. The CDR3 has 15 residues. Losses at the gene ends were 1 base for V and 6 bases for J; bases not matched to a gene: 3.

A few counts support this clonotype. V usage is TRBV2 and J usage is TRBJ1-6, with D possibly TRBD1 on 5 matching bases. The CDR3 extends over 13 amino acids. V dropped 8 bases and J dropped 7 bases, with 12 bases sitting between them. Germline V lookup: CDR1 SNHLY, CDR2 FYNNEI. CDR3 loop: CASGAIRNSPLHF. Written as DNA, the CDR3 is TGTGCCAGCGGGGCCATTAGGAATTCACCCCTCCACTTT.

This clonotype was seen repeatedly, ten times or more. The CDR3 region is CASSLVHNQETQYF. CDR3 DNA sequence: TGTGCCAGCAGCTTGGTACACAATCAAGAGACCCAGTACTTC. The chain links TRBV5-8 to TRBJ2-5; D is ambiguous. The CDR3 contains 14 residues. Germline CDR1 and CDR2: SGHTS and YDEGEE. Trimming cost V 0 bases and J 2 bases, with 8 bases left between them.

This clonotype was counted ten times or more. The chain links TRBV20-1 to TRBJ2-1; possibly TRBD1 for D (5 bases). The CDR3 loop spans 12 amino acids. CDR1 DFQATT and CDR2 SNEGSKA come from the germline V gene (reference sequence). V was pared by 4 bases and J by 5 bases, with 9 bases between. The CDR3 DNA is TGCAGTGCTACCAGGGAACACAATGAGCAGTTCTTC. It specifies CSATREHNEQFF.

The J gene is TRBJ2-3, the V gene TRBV18; the match to TRBD1 covers 9 bases. This CDR3 spans 17 amino acids. The J segment lost 0 bases and the V segment lost 2 bases, leaving 6 bases of the junction unmatched. Per the germline V gene, CDR1 is KGHSH and CDR2 is LQKENI. The CDR3 loop is CASSPDWDRASTDTQYF. The CDR3 DNA reads as TGTGCCAGCTCACCAGATTGGGACAGGGCAAGCACAGATACGCAGTATTTT. Complete variable domain (other parts from reference TRBV18 and TRBJ2-3): NAGVMQNPRHLVRRRGQEARLRCSPMKGHSHVYWYRQLPEEGLKFMVYLQKENIIDESGMPKERFSAEFPKEGPSILRIQQVVRGDSAAYFCASSPDWDRASTDTQYFGPGTRLTVL.

The chain recombines TRBV20-1 with TRBJ2-2, with D possibly matching TRBD2 (5 bases). The CDR3 runs 16 residues. V was shortened by 3 bases and J by 3 bases, with 17 bases between the two germline ends. Germline V gene lookup returns CDR1 DFQATT and CDR2 SNEGSKA (reference sequence). The CDR3 sequence: CSARDGGGYYTGELFF. The CDR3 DNA is TGCAGTGCTAGGGATGGTGGAGGCTATTACACCGGGGAGCTGTTTTTT.

This sequence joins TRBV6-2 or TRBV6-3 and TRBJ1-3; D is unresolved. Germline values: CDR1 MNHEY, CDR2 SVGEGT. The CDR3 length is 14 residues. V lost 1 base to trimming and J lost 4 bases, with 8 bases between them. The CDR3 loop reads CASSYFPRGNTIYF. The CDR3 DNA follows: TGTGCCAGCAGTTACTTCCCAAGGGGAAACACCATATATTTT.

In regard to this clonotype: A much bigger clone sits one base away, suggesting this may be a read error. The chain joins TRBV12-5 to TRBJ1-5; the match to TRBD1 covers 8 bases. CDR1 and CDR2 from the germline V gene are LGHNT and FRNRAP. The CDR3 extends over 16 amino acids. CDR3 residues: CASDLFLGQGNQPQHF. The CDR3 nucleotides read TGTGCTAGTGATTTGTTCCTCGGACAGGGAAATCAGCCCCAGCATTTT. Full variable domain (remainder filled in from reference TRBV12-5 and TRBJ1-5): DARVTQTPRHKVTEMGQEVTMRCQPILGHNTVFWYRQTMMQGLELLAYFRNRAPLDDSGMPKDRFSAEMPDATLATLKIQPSEPRDSAVYFCASDLFLGQGNQPQHFGDGTRLSIL.

This clonotype showed up just once. V usage is TRBV9 and J usage is TRBJ2-6, with 7 bases fitting TRBD1. V lost 2 bases to trimming and J lost 2 bases; unmatched junction nucleotides: 1. This CDR3 has 15 residues. The germline CDR1 and CDR2 sequences are SGDLS and YYNGEE. CDR3 loop: CASSVDRTGANVLTF. CDR3 nucleotides: TGTGCCAGCAGCGTGGACAGGACTGGGGCCAACGTCCTGACTTTC.

A few counts support this clonotype. This chain links TRBV18 with TRBJ1-1; D is perhaps TRBD1 (6 bases). Germline CDR1 KGHSH, CDR2 LQKENI. V lost 2 bases to trimming and J lost 4 bases, with 17 bases between them. The length of the CDR3 is 16 residues. DNA of the CDR3: TGTGCCAGCTCACCAGAGGGGGGGGGCGCAGGCACTGAAGCTTTCTTT. This codes for CASSPEGGGAGTEAFF.

This sequence joins TRBV20-1 and TRBJ2-2; D is unclear. Trimming took off 3 bases at V and 1 base at J, with 21 bases between the two ends. CDR3 length: 18 amino acids. Germline V gene sequence: CDR1 DFQATT, CDR2 SNEGSKA (reference sequence). The CDR3 sequence is CSARLLRQHQENTGELFF. CDR3 bases: TGCAGTGCTAGGCTACTCAGGCAACACCAAGAGAACACCGGGGAGCTGTTTTTT.

CDR3 in DNA: TGCGCCAGCAGCCCAAAGACGGCGGGGGGGGAGACCCAGTACTTC. Translated, it gives CASSPKTAGGETQYF. The J gene is TRBJ2-5, the V gene TRBV4-1; 9 bases align to TRBD2. V lost 4 bases, J lost 5 bases, and 8 bases stayed unmatched. There are 15 residues in the CDR3. Germline V lookup: CDR1 MGHRA, CDR2 YSYEKL.

This clonotype came up many times. The genes are TRBV11-3 and TRBJ2-1; 8 bases match TRBD2. The trim removed 1 base at V and 2 bases at J, leaving 4 bases unmatched. Per germline, CDR1 SGHNT and CDR2 YENEEA. CDR3 size: 16 residues. The CDR3 sequence is CASSLGPGGPYNEQFF. CDR3 in DNA: TGTGCCAGCAGCTTAGGTCCGGGGGGGCCCTACAATGAGCAGTTCTTC.

This sequence joins TRBV19 and TRBJ2-7, with 8 nucleotides matching TRBD2. This CDR3 is 14 amino acids long. The V gene's germline CDR1 is LNHDA and CDR2 SQIVND (reference sequence). V lost 5 bases, J lost 2 bases, and 5 bases stayed unmatched. DNA for the CDR3: TGTGCCAGTAGTCCCCGGGGGGGGACCTACGAGCAGTACTTC. Its translation is CASSPRGGTYEQYF. Filled out from reference TRBV19 and TRBJ2-7, the complete variable domain reads DGGITQSPKYLFRKEGQNVTLSCEQNLNHDAMYWYRQDPGQGLRLIYYSQIVNDFQKGDIAEGYSVSREKKESFPLTVTSAQKNPTAFYLCASSPRGGTYEQYFGPGTRLTVT.

This clonotype was counted many times. The V and J genes are TRBV7-2 and TRBJ1-1, with TRBD1 matching over 7 bases. V lost 8 bases, J lost 4 bases, and 19 bases stayed unmatched. CDR3 length: 17 amino acids. Germline V gives CDR1 SGHTA, CDR2 FQGNSA. Here the CDR3 reads CASGSSRRDSYRTEAFF. CDR3 bases: TGTGCCAGCGGTTCCTCCCGTCGGGACAGTTACCGCACTGAAGCTTTCTTT.

This clonotype was detected only a few times. The chain has TRBV4-1 and TRBJ1-2, with D possibly being TRBD1 (6 bases). This CDR3 is built from 15 residues. Trimming took 1 base from V and 0 from J, leaving 9 bases between them. CDR1 is MGHRA, CDR2 YSYEKL, per germline. The DNA for the CDR3 is TGCGCCAGCAGCCAAGGGGACATCTCTAACTATGGCTACACCTTC. This codes for CASSQGDISNYGYTF.

In regard to this clonotype: The junction and the germline gene differ at one end; a read error may be behind it. The chain uses TRBV12-3 or TRBV12-4 and TRBJ1-3, with 7 bases fitting TRBD1. The CDR3 runs to 15 residues. The CDR3 protein is CASSPTGSSGSTIYF. In DNA, the CDR3 is TGTGCCAGCAGCCCGACAGGGAGCTCTGGAAGCACCATATATTTT.

Ten or more counts support this clonotype. This chain uses TRBV7-2 with TRBJ2-3; the match to TRBD1 covers 7 bases. V shed 3 bases, J shed 4 bases, and the junction held 7 bases outside the gene matches. The CDR3 is made up of 15 amino acids. CDR1 is SGHTA, CDR2 FQGNSA, per germline. CDR3 coding DNA: TGTGCCAGCAGCTTGAGGCCTACAGGGGCAGATACGCAGTATTTT. Translating gives CASSLRPTGADTQYF.

This clonotype was seen many times. The V call is TRBV20-1, the J call TRBJ2-1; the match to TRBD2 covers 7 bases. The CDR3 length is 13 residues. The V and J ends lost 5 bases and 2 bases, in that order; junction bases with no gene match: 3. In germline, CDR1 is DFQATT, CDR2 SNEGSKA (reference sequence). The chain's CDR3 is CSALADTYNEQFF. CDR3 DNA sequence: TGCAGTGCTCTAGCGGACACCTACAATGAGCAGTTCTTC.

In this sample, this clonotype turned up many times. The chain combines TRBV5-5 with TRBJ2-7; D is unresolved. Germline CDR1 SGHKS, CDR2 YYEKEE (reference sequence). This CDR3 has 14 residues. V dropped 5 bases and J dropped 0 bases, with 12 bases sitting between them. The CDR3 nucleotides read TGTGCCAGCAGTCGAGATTTTAGCTCCTACGAGCAGTACTTC. Translated, it gives CASSRDFSSYEQYF.